This T cell receptor beta chain was captured by sequencing in a study of breast tumors, draining lymph nodes, adjacent tissues. Overall study results and limits: The lymph node origin of tumor T cells was framed as consistent with a hypothesis, not demonstrated. The data were judged consistent with most tumor T cells coming from lymph node and expanding in tumor. Luminal-like breast cancer showed significantly higher tumor–nontumor repertoire similarity than basal-like. Tumor repertoires ranked between lymph nodes and nontumor tissue in diversity, with V and J gene preferences.

One entry per CDR3 protein, called by TCRdb with MiXCR from the multiplex PCR reads. The data contain about 220,000 distinct CDR3 sequences, nearly 35% of them singletons. The length of the CDR3 is 14 residues. Per the germline V gene, CDR1 is DFQATT and CDR2 is SNEGSKA (reference sequence). Trimming left V 1 base short and J 9 bases short, with 16 bases between. Breast cancer patients provided tissue from their axillary draining lymph nodes. This clonotype was observed a few times. As yet, its antigen is unknown. This receptor was taken from a female donor with breast cancer. Some clones in this sample may be carry-over from other donors' samples. The genes are TRBV20-1 and TRBJ2-1; TRBD1 or TRBD2 may be the D gene (5 bases each). The sample comprised axillary lymph node tissue. The CDR3 nucleotides read TGCAGTGCTAGAGTAGAGGGGCCCTATGCTGAGCAGTTCTTC. It translates to CSARVEGPYAEQFF.